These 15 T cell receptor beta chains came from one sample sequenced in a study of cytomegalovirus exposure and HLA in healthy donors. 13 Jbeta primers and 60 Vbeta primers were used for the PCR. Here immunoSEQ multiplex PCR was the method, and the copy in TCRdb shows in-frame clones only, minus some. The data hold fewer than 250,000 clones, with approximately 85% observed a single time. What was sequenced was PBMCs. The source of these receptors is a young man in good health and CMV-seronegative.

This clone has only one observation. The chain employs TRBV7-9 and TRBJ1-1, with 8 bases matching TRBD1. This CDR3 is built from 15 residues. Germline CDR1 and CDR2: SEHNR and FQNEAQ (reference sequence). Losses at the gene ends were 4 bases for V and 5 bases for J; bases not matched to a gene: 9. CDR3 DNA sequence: TGTGCCAGCAGCTCTGGACAGGGATTATTGACTGAAGCTTTCTTT. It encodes CASSSGQGLLTEAFF.

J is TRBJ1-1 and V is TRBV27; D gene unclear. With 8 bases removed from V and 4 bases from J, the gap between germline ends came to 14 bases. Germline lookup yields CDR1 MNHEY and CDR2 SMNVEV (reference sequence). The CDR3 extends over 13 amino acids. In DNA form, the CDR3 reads TGTGCCAGCCATCGGGGTAGGAGCACTGAAGCTTTCTTT. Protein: CASHRGRSTEAFF.

The CDR3 protein is CASSLMTGFGNQPQHF. CDR3 coding DNA: TGCGCCAGCAGCCTTATGACAGGGTTCGGCAATCAGCCCCAGCATTTT. J is TRBJ1-5 and V is TRBV4-1; TRBD1 aligns across 7 bases. The V and J ends lost 4 bases and 2 bases, in that order; junction bases with no gene match: 8. The CDR3 loop spans 16 amino acids. Germline-derived CDR1 and CDR2 are MGHRA and YSYEKL.

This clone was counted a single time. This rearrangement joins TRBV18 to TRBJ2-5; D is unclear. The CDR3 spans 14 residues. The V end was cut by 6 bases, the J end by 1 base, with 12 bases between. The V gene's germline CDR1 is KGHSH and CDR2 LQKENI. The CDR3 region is CASSPFNFQETQYF. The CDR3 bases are TGTGCCAGCTCTCCCTTCAACTTCCAAGAGACCCAGTACTTC. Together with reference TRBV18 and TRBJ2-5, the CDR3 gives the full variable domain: NAGVMQNPRHLVRRRGQEARLRCSPMKGHSHVYWYRQLPEEGLKFMVYLQKENIIDESGMPKERFSAEFPKEGPSILRIQQVVRGDSAAYFCASSPFNFQETQYFGPGTRLLVL.

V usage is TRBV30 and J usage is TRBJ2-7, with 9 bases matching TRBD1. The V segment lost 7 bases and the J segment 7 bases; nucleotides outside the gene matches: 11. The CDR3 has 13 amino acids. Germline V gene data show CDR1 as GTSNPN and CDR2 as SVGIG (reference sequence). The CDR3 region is CASGRDRVGEQYF. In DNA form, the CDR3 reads TGTGCCTCCGGTAGGGACAGGGTGGGGGAGCAGTACTTC.

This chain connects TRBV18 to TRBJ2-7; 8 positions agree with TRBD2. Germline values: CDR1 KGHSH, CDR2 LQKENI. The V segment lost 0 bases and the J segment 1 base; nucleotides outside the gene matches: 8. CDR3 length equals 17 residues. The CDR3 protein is CASSPPVTGGASYEQYF. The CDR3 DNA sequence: TGTGCCAGCTCACCACCAGTCACCGGGGGGGCTTCCTACGAGCAGTACTTC.

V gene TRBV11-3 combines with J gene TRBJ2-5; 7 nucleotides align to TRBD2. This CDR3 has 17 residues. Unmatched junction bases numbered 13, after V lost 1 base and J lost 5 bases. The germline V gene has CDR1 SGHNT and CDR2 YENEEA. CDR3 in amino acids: CASSLGSASGTEETQYF. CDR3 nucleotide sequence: TGTGCCAGCAGCTTAGGTTCGGCGAGCGGGACCGAGGAGACCCAGTACTTC. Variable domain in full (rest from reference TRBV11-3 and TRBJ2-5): EAGVVQSPRYKIIEKKQPVAFWCNPISGHNTLYWYLQNLGQGPELLIRYENEEAVDDSQLPKDRFSAERLKGVDSTLKIQPAELGDSAVYLCASSLGSASGTEETQYFGPGTRLLVL.

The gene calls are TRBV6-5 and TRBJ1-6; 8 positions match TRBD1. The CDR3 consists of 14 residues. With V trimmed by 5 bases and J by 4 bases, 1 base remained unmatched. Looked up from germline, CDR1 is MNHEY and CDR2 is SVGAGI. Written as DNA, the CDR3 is TGTGCCAGCAGTCGGACAGGGTATAATTCACCCCTCCACTTT. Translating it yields CASSRTGYNSPLHF.

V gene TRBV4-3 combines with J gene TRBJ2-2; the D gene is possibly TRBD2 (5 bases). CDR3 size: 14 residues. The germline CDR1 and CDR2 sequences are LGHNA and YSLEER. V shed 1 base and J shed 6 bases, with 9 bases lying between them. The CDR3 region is CASSQGRIAGELFF. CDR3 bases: TGCGCCAGCAGCCAAGGGAGGATAGCCGGGGAGCTGTTTTTT.

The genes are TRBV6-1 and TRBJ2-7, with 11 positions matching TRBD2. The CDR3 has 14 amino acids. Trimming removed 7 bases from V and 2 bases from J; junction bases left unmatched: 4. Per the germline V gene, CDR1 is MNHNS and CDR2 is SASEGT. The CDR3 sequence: CASIGTSGTYEQYF. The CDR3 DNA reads TGTGCCAGCATAGGGACTAGCGGTACCTACGAGCAGTACTTC.

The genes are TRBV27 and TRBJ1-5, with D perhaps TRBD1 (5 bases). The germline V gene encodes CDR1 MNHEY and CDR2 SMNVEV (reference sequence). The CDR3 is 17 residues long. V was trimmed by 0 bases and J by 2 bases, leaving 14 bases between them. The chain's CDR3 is CASSLSLTGVGNQPQHF. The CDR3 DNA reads TGTGCCAGCAGTTTATCCCTAACGGGGGTCGGCAATCAGCCCCAGCATTTT.

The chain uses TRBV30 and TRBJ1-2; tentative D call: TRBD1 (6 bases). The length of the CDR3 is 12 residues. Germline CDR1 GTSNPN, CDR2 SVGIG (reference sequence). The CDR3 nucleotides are TGTGCGAGAGGGGCAGGGGTCTATGGCTACACCTTC. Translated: CARGAGVYGYTF.

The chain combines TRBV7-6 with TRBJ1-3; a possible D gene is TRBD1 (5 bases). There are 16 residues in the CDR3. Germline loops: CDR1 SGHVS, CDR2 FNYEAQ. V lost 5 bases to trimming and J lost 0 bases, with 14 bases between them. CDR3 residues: CASSRHRIRSGNTIYF. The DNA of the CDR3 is TGTGCCAGCAGCCGTCACAGGATTCGCTCTGGAAACACCATATATTTT.

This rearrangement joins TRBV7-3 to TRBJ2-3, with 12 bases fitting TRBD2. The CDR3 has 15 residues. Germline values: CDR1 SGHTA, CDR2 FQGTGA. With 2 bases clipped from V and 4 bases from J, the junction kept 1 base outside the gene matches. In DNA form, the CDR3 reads TGTGCCAGCAGCTTACTAGCGGGAGGGGCAGATACGCAGTATTTT. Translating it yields CASSLLAGGADTQYF.

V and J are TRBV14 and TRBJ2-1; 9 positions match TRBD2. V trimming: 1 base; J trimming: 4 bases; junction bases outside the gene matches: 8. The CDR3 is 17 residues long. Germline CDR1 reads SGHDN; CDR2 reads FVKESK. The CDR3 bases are TGTGCCAGCAGCCAAGGGCGACTAGCGGATATATACAATGAGCAGTTCTTC. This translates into CASSQGRLADIYNEQFF.